These T cell receptor beta chains were read from a single sample in a study of response to subunit inactivated influenza vaccine. Using its own MiXCR run on the RT-PCR reads, TCRdb lists one record per CDR3 protein. The sample contains some 500,000 distinct CDR3 sequences, under 15% of which appear only once. The specimen was PBMCs from blood, collected around seven weeks after vaccination. Every receptor here comes from a man aged 50 to 60 who received an inactivated influenza vaccine. Both conserved end residues are part of each CDR3. D genes are given only for firm matches. Only some rows state a clone size, as once, few, many or a class for expanded clones.

few TRBJ1-2 NA TRBV7-8 TGTGCCAGCAGCCACGTCGGGACATCGTCTCTTGGCTACACCTTC CASSHVGTSSLGYTF
NA TRBJ2-1 NA TRBV5-1 TGCGCCAACAGCGGGGGACAGGCGAGCTCCTACAATGAGCAGTTCTTC CANSGGQASSYNEQFF
few TRBJ2-7 TRBD1 TRBV5-1 TGCGCCAGCAGCCGGGACAGCGGACCCTACGAGCAGTACTTC CASSRDSGPYEQYF
few TRBJ1-5 TRBD1 TRBV6-2/TRBV6-3 TGTGCCAGCAGTTACTCGATCAGGGGGACAGGGGTCGAAAATCAGCCCCAGCATTTT CASSYSIRGTGVENQPQHF
many TRBJ2-1 TRBD2 TRBV12-3/TRBV12-4 TGTGCCAGCAGTTCTCCCCTGGGAGCCGGGAGGTCTGAGCAGTTCTTC CASSSPLGAGRSEQFF
few TRBJ2-1 TRBD1 TRBV5-1 TGCGCCAGCAGCTTGTGGCAGGGGGCGGACAATGAGCAGTTCTTC CASSLWQGADNEQFF
few TRBJ2-5 NA TRBV12-3/TRBV12-4 TGTGCCAGCAGTTTTCAGGGGTTACAAGAGACCCAGTACTTC CASSFQGLQETQYF
many TRBJ2-1 TRBD2 TRBV7-6 TGTGCCAGCAGCTTATTCCTAGCGGGAGTTTTCCCTCCCAATGAGCAGTTCTTC CASSLFLAGVFPPNEQFF
NA TRBJ2-7 TRBD2 TRBV3-1 TGTGCCAGCAGCCCCACCGGGACTAGCGGGTGGCTCGAGCAGTACTTC CASSPTGTSGWLEQYF
NA TRBJ2-3 NA TRBV28 TGTGCCAGCAGGGCTCGCGGGCCAGATACGCAGTATTTT CASRARGPDTQYF
many TRBJ2-1 TRBD2 TRBV12-3/TRBV12-4 TGTGCCAGCAGACCTACAAGCGGGGGAGGGGGTGAGCAGTTCTTC CASRPTSGGGGEQFF
many TRBJ2-3 TRBD1 TRBV20-1 TGCAGTGCTAGAGGGACAGGCTTCACAGATACGCAGTATTTT CSARGTGFTDTQYF
few TRBJ2-5 TRBD1 TRBV29-1 TGCAGCGCAAAACAGGGGGAGACCCAGTACTTC CSAKQGETQYF
few TRBJ1-5 NA TRBV19 TGTGCCAGTAGTAACAGTTGGGGGTCCAATCAGCCCCAGCATTTT CASSNSWGSNQPQHF
NA TRBJ2-2 NA TRBV12-3/TRBV12-4 TGTGCCAGCAGTGATAACGGGCCGAGGACCGGGGAGCTGTTTTTT CASSDNGPRTGELFF
few TRBJ2-7 TRBD1 TRBV4-2 TGTGCCAGCAGCCAAGCGGAGGACAGGGCGTCCTACGAGCAGTACTTC CASSQAEDRASYEQYF
NA TRBJ2-7 TRBD2 TRBV3-1 TGTGCCAGCAAAGGGACTAACTACGAGCAGTACTTC CASKGTNYEQYF
NA TRBJ2-1 TRBD2 TRBV20-1 TGCAGTGCAAAGCGGGAGGTCTACAATGAGCAGTTCTTC CSAKREVYNEQFF
NA TRBJ2-6 NA TRBV10-3 TGTGCCATCAGGGAGGGGACAGTTGCTCCCGGGGCCAACGTCCTGACTTTC CAIREGTVAPGANVLTF
NA TRBJ2-1 TRBD2 TRBV7-2 TGTGCCAGCAGCCTAACTAGCGGGAGAGTCTATGAGCAGTTCTTC CASSLTSGRVYEQFF
once TRBJ2-3 NA TRBV6-6 TGTGCCAGCGTCGAGCACCTCCTAGATACGCAGTATTTT CASVEHLLDTQYF
many TRBJ2-5 NA TRBV20-1 TGCAGTGCTAGAGAGGGGACTTTACAAGAGACCCAGTACTTC CSAREGTLQETQYF
NA TRBJ2-7 NA TRBV7-2 TGTGCCAGCAGCTTAGATGCCCTCCCTGGGGGCGAGCAGTACTTC CASSLDALPGGEQYF
few TRBJ2-5 NA TRBV29-1 TGCAGCGTTGATTCGGGCCTTCAAGAGACCCAGTACTTC CSVDSGLQETQYF
NA TRBJ2-5 NA TRBV5-1 TGCGCCAGCAGCGCCCTCCACAACCAAGAGACCCAGTACTTC CASSALHNQETQYF
few TRBJ1-1 NA TRBV20-1 TGCAGTGCTAGAGATCATCGAGGGTACACTGAAGCTTTCTTT CSARDHRGYTEAFF
NA TRBJ1-2 NA TRBV6-1 TGTGCCAGCACGGATGGGGACCCTCGCTATGGCTACACCTTC CASTDGDPRYGYTF
few TRBJ2-7 TRBD1 TRBV20-1 TGCAGTGCCCGGGACAGCGTTATCCGCTACGAGCAGTACTTC CSARDSVIRYEQYF
NA TRBJ2-7 TRBD2 TRBV20-1 TGCAGTGCTAGAGAGGGTCGGGGGGGGTCCTACGAGCAGTACTTC CSAREGRGGSYEQYF
few TRBJ2-2 NA TRBV11-2 TGTGCCAGCAGCATGCCGCAGGGGTCCCTAATGAACACCGGGGAGCTGTTTTTT CASSMPQGSLMNTGELFF
few TRBJ1-2 NA TRBV7-9 TGTGCCAGCAGCCCCCCATCACATAACTATGGCTACACCTTC CASSPPSHNYGYTF
many TRBJ1-1 NA TRBV20-1 TGCAGTGCTACGAGACAGATTGAAGCTTTCTTT CSATRQIEAFF